This entry concerns a single T cell receptor beta chain. This clone's antigen is unknown. Per-nucleotide qualities are absent, and no much larger clonotype sits a single base away. The sample comes from a study of blood T cell repertoires in COVID-19 (dated by TCRdb to 2020 to 2021). Regarding the study in general: Samples covering the acute and convalescent phases of COVID-19 were provided by collaborators in the United States, Italy and Spain. The samples were drawn from the first 160 participants of the ongoing ImmuneRACE study and from 1,254 subjects provided by 6 global collaborators. Subjects who had been exposed to COVID-19, were actively infected with it, or had recovered from it provided the deeply sampled blood TCRbeta repertoires that made up the dataset. The repertoires were released in a freely available public database meant as a resource for research on the immune response to SARS-CoV-2. Sample metadata almost always included a de-identified subject ID, COVID-19 status, age in years and sex. The material from the prospective study consisted of cDNA or gDNA derived from T cells, B-cell-depleted T cells, or PBMCs. Where available, HLA class I and class II types were taken from metadata supplied by the sample provider and were not determined by assay-based typing. Broad study findings and their caveats: The quantity of clinical and demographic metadata differed by source and by participant and was supplied without curation.

Whole blood was collected in K2EDTA tubes by collaborating institutions according to the institutions' own protocols. For TCRbeta analysis, collaborators shipped samples in one of three forms: frozen whole blood, isolated PBMCs, or DNA extracted from either of those sample types. TCRbeta CDR3 regions were amplified from genomic DNA by means of the immunoSEQ Assay, a bias-controlled multiplex PCR. As for the authors' bioinformatics: The number of nucleated cells in each sample was estimated by amplification of reference gene primers within the assay. Sequence reads were collapsed and filtered to measure the absolute abundance of every unique TCRbeta CDR3 rearrangement. For each sample, productive Simpson clonality was calculated as the square root of Simpson's diversity index across productive rearrangements. This immuneACCESS table, as held by TCRdb, lists in-frame sequences with V and J called but not all clones. Of the missing ones, under half trace to an unresolved V gene in checked studies; the others have no known cause. V and J calls and clone size are copied from that table; D and trimming were computed from the DNA. This sample holds about 380,000 clones; about 89% were observed only once. 1% to 1.5% of the sample comes from the top ten.

CDR1 and CDR2 were assigned from the germline V gene as MNHEY and SVGEGT. Reading from cysteine to phenylalanine, the CDR3 counts 16 amino acids. Only the CDR3 DNA is retained, 48 bases long and in frame from the first base. V gives up 4 bases and J gives up 0 bases, and the segment between their germline ends measures 15 bases. The receptor comes from a man aged 40-50 years with acute or convalescent COVID-19. Recombination connected TRBV6-2 or TRBV6-3 to TRBJ1-1, with the identity of the D gene unclear. The material sequenced was peripheral blood. The CDR3 amino acid sequence is: CASSSPRRELNTEAFF. The sequence in DNA is TGTGCCAGCAGTTCCCCCCGCCGGGAGCTGAACACTGAAGCTTTCTTT.